The 3 T cell receptor beta chains below were found in one sample sequenced in a study of OX40 agonist ivuxolimab in advanced cancers. Libraries were prepared by immunoSEQ multiplex PCR; TCRdb keeps only in-frame clonotypes and omits some of them. This table holds about 150,000 clones, more than 85% found once. The material was CD4+ or CD8+ T cells sorted from blood, obtained in a trial of the OX40 agonist ivuxolimab. The receptors stem from an adult with an advanced solid tumor such as melanoma, head and neck, liver or kidney cancer.

This rearrangement joins TRBV6-6 to TRBJ1-2; D is unresolved. In germline, CDR1 is MNHNY, CDR2 SVGAGI (reference sequence). Trimming pared 2 bases from V and 4 bases from J, leaving 5 bases between. The CDR3 is 12 amino acids. The CDR3 here is CASSYGFYGYTF. CDR3 coding DNA: TGTGCCAGCAGTTACGGTTTCTATGGCTACACCTTC.

The chain recombines TRBV5-1 with TRBJ1-6; D is unclear. The CDR3 has 12 amino acids. V was shortened by 3 bases and J by 15 bases, with 13 bases between the two germline ends. Germline values: CDR1 SGHRS, CDR2 YFSETQ. CDR3 sequence (DNA): TGCGCCAGCAGCTACGATCAAATGCACCTCCACTTT. Translating it yields CASSYDQMHLHF.

The chain employs TRBV7-2 and TRBJ1-2, with 9 bases identical to TRBD1. There are 15 residues in the CDR3. V shed 5 bases and J 4 bases; nucleotides not matched to a gene: 8. The germline V gene has CDR1 SGHTA and CDR2 FQGNSA. CDR3 sequence (DNA): TGTGCCAGCAGCCATTCGACAGGGGGATCCTATGGCTACACCTTC. Protein product: CASSHSTGGSYGYTF.